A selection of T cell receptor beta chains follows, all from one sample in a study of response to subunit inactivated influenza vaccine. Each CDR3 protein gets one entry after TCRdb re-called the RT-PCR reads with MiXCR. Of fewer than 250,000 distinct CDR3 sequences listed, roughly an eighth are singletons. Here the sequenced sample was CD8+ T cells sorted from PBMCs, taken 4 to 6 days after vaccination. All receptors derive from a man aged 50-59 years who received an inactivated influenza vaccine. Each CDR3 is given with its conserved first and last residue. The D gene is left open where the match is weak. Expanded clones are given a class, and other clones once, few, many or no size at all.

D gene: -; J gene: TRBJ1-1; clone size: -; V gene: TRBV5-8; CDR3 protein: CASSLRSEAFF; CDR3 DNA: TGTGCCAGCAGCCTACGATCTGAAGCTTTCTTT
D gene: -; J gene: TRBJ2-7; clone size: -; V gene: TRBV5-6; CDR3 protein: CASSQRGRLDPYEQYF; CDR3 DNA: TGTGCCAGCAGCCAGAGGGGCCGACTAGACCCCTACGAGCAGTACTTC
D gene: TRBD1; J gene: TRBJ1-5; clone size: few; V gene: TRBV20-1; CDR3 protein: CSARVTGSDQPQHF; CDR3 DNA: TGCAGTGCTAGAGTGACAGGGTCGGATCAGCCCCAGCATTTT
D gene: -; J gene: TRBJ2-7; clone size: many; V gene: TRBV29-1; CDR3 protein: CSVRAADRYEQYF; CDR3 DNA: TGCAGCGTCCGGGCCGCGGATCGATACGAGCAGTACTTC
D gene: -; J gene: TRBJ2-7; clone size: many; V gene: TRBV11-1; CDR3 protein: CASSSTPRTYEQYF; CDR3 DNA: TGTGCCAGCAGCTCGACACCTAGGACCTACGAGCAGTACTTC
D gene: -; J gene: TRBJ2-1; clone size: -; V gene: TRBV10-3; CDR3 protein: CAISESGRENNEQFF; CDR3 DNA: TGTGCCATCAGTGAGTCGGGACGAGAAAACAATGAGCAGTTCTTC
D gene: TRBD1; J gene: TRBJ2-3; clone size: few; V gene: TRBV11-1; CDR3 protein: CASSLPAGPLRGLEPDTQYF; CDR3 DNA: TGTGCCAGCAGCTTACCGGCGGGCCCGCTAAGGGGGCTCGAGCCAGATACGCAGTATTTT
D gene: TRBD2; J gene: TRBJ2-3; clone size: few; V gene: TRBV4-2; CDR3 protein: CASSLGLAGDPDTQYF; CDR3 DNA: TGTGCCAGCAGCCTCGGACTAGCGGGAGACCCAGATACGCAGTATTTT
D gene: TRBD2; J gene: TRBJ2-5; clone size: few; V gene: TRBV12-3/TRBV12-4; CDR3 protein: CASSFSGGAGETQYF; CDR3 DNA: TGTGCCAGCAGTTTTAGCGGGGGGGCCGGGGAGACCCAGTACTTC
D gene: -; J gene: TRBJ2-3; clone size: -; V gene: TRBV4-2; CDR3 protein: CASSQDARNTDTQYF; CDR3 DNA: TGTGCCAGCAGCCAAGATGCTAGGAATACAGATACGCAGTATTTT
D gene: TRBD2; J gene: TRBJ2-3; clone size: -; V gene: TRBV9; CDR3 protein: CASSFSGIGADTQYF; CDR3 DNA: TGTGCCAGCAGTTTTAGCGGGATCGGGGCAGATACGCAGTATTTT
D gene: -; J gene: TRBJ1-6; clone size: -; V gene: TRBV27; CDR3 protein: CASSPIRGPYNSPLHF; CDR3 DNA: TGTGCCAGCAGTCCCATCAGGGGCCCCTATAATTCACCCCTCCACTTT
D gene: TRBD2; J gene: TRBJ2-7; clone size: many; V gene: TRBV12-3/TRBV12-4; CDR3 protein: CASSPGGWAYEQYF; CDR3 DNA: TGTGCCAGCAGTCCGGGGGGATGGGCCTACGAGCAGTACTTC
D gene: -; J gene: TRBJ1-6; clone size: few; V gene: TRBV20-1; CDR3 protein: CSASSGEWSPLHF; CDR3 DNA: TGCAGTGCTAGTTCTGGAGAGTGGTCACCCCTCCACTTT
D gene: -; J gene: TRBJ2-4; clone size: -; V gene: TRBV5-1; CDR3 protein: CASSLVGRVKYF; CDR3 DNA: TGCGCCAGCAGCTTGGTTGGCAGGGTGAAGTACTTC
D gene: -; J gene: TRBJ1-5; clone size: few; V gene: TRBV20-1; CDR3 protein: CSARLGPRQPQHF; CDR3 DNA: TGCAGTGCTAGGTTGGGACCCCGGCAGCCCCAGCATTTT
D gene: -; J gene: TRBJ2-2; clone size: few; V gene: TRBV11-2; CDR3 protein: CASSSVTGWSGELFF; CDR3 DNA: TGTGCCAGCAGCTCAGTGACAGGTTGGAGCGGGGAGCTGTTTTTT
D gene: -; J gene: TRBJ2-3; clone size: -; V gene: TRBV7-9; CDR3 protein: CASSLAGALSGKDTQYF; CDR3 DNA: TGTGCCAGCAGCTTAGCGGGGGCTCTTTCCGGAAAAGATACGCAGTATTTT
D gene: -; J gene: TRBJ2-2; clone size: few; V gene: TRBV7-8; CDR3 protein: CASSHPVGEGYTGELFF; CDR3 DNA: TGTGCCAGCAGCCACCCGGTCGGGGAAGGGTACACCGGGGAGCTGTTTTTT
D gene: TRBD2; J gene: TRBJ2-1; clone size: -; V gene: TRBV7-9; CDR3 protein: CASSSTTSGSTNEQFF; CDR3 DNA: TGTGCCAGCAGCTCCACGACTAGCGGGAGTACCAATGAGCAGTTCTTC
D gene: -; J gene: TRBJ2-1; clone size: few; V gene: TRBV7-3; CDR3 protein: CASSSRPRGHYNEQFF; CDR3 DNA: TGTGCCAGCAGCTCTCGACCCAGGGGCCACTACAATGAGCAGTTCTTC
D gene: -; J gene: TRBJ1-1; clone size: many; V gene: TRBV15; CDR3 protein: CATSRGTFNTEAFF; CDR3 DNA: TGTGCCACCAGCAGAGGTACCTTCAACACTGAAGCTTTCTTT
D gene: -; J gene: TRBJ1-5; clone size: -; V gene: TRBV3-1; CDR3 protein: CASSQAGNQPQHF; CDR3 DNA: TGTGCCAGCAGCCAGGCGGGGAATCAGCCCCAGCATTTT